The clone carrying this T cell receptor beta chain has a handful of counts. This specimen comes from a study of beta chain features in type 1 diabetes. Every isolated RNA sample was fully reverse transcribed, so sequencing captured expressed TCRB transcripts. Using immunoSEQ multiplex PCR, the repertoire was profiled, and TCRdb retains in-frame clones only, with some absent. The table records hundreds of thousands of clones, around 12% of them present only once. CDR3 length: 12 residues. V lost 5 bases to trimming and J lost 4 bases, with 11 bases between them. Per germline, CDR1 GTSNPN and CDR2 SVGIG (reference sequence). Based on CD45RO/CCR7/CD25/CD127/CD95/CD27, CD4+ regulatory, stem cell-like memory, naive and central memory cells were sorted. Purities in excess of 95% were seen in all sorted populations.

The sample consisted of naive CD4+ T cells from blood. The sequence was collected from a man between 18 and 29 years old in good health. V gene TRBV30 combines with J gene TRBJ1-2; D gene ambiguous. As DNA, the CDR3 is TGTGCCTGGGGCGGGCAGAGCTATGGCTACACCTTC. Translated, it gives CAWGGQSYGYTF.